Here is one T cell receptor (beta chain) with its context. The data were obtained in a study of blood T cell repertoires in COVID-19. Unmatched junction bases numbered 4, after V lost 3 bases and J lost 1 base. CDR3 size: 15 residues. In germline, CDR1 is SNHLY, CDR2 FYNNEI. Profiled with immunoSEQ multiplex PCR; TCRdb holds only in-frame clones, not every one. The table records tens of thousands of clones, about nine tenths of them present only once. The clonotype originates from a woman between 50 and 59 years old with acute or convalescent COVID-19. The chain joins TRBV2 to TRBJ2-5; 8 bases are a match to TRBD2. The sequencing input was peripheral blood. This chain's CDR3 is CASSDPGGGQETQYF. CDR3 sequence (DNA): TGTGCCAGCAGTGATCCGGGAGGGGGCCAAGAGACCCAGTACTTC. Looking up the rest from reference TRBV2 and TRBJ2-5 gives the full variable domain: EPEVTQTPSHQVTQMGQEVILRCVPISNHLYFYWYRQILGQKVEFLVSFYNNEISEKSEIFDDQFSVERPDGSNFTLKIRSTKLEDSAMYFCASSDPGGGQETQYFGPGTRLLVL.